This T cell receptor beta chain is drawn from a study of blood T cells in healthy people across ages. V lost 1 base and J lost 14; bases outside the gene matches: 15. Germline V CDR1 and CDR2: SGHDN, FVKESK. CDR3 length: 15 amino acids. A note on this clonotype: Its matching antigen is unknown.

Sample donors were healthy Caucasian individuals that came from Russia, aged roughly 6 to 100. Alongside a J-beta primer mix, a sample-barcoded 5' primer served in a second PCR lasting about 7 to 11 cycles. TCRdb ran MiXCR on the 5' RACE reads and lists one entry per CDR3 protein. The data show approximately 350,000 distinct CDR3 sequences, with about half seen just once and under 65% held by the top ten. General observations from the study: Both higher diversity and more naive CD4+ cells marked long-lived donors when set against aged donors. Because sorting was not performed, PBMCs prevented conclusive naive versus antigen-experienced comparison. With naive T cell percentage, TCR beta diversity showed a strong correlation.

The TCR originated in a man aged 55 to 69 in good health. Input material: blood. The V and J genes are TRBV14 and TRBJ2-3; 7 nucleotides match TRBD2. CDR3 in amino acids: CASSQVGASGQSRYF. CDR3 DNA: TGTGCCAGCAGCCAAGTTGGGGCTAGCGGCCAATCGAGGTATTTT.